One and the same sample provided the 14 T cell receptor beta chains below, sequenced in a study of cytomegalovirus exposure and HLA in healthy donors. This PCR relied on a set of 60 Vbeta primers and 13 Jbeta primers. Here immunoSEQ multiplex PCR was the method, and the copy in TCRdb shows in-frame clones only, minus some. The sample includes over 150,000 clones, about three quarters of them seen just once. The sequenced sample consisted of PBMCs. All receptors derive from a woman aged 60-75 years in good health and CMV-seropositive.

The chain couples TRBV4-1 to TRBJ2-1; 10 bases line up with TRBD2. Germline V gives CDR1 MGHRA, CDR2 YSYEKL. The CDR3 loop spans 19 amino acids. Trimming took 3 bases from V and 5 from J; bases not matched to a gene: 16. The CDR3 loop is CASSHPKSGTSDNNNEQFF. CDR3 nucleotides: TGCGCCAGCAGCCACCCCAAATCCGGGACTAGCGACAATAACAATGAGCAGTTCTTC.

A single count supports this clone. The rearrangement uses TRBV5-6 and TRBJ1-3, with D possibly matching TRBD1 (5 bases). Per germline, CDR1 SGHDT and CDR2 YYEEEE. The V and J ends lost 2 bases and 7 bases respectively, with 13 bases between them. CDR3 length: 14 amino acids. As DNA, the CDR3 is TGTGCCAGCAGCTTCGGGGGGGAAGCGAACACCATATATTTT. This gives the protein CASSFGGEANTIYF.

V and J are TRBV4-3 and TRBJ2-7; 12 positions agree with TRBD2. In germline, CDR1 is LGHNA, CDR2 YSLEER. The CDR3 is 18 residues long. J lost 3 bases, V lost 0 bases, and 9 bases had no gene match. The CDR3 sequence is CASSQELPGLAGLYEQYF. For the CDR3, the DNA is TGCGCCAGCAGCCAAGAACTTCCCGGACTAGCGGGGCTCTACGAGCAGTACTTC.

This clone was detected only once. The J gene is TRBJ2-5, the V gene TRBV28; 8 nucleotides agree with TRBD2. The V gene end was trimmed by 2 bases and the J gene end by 3 bases; junction bases not matched to a gene: 8. Germline V CDR1 and CDR2: MDHEN, SYDVKM. The CDR3 runs to 16 residues. CDR3 DNA sequence: TGTGCCAGCAGTTTAGGGGGCGGGGGGCCGGAAGAGACCCAGTACTTC. This sequence encodes CASSLGGGGPEETQYF.

CDR3 DNA sequence: TGTGCCAGCTCACCAGATAGCGGGAGCGTTTACGAGCAGTACTTC. Residues: CASSPDSGSVYEQYF. The chain has TRBV18 and TRBJ2-7; 9 bases are a match to TRBD2. From germline, CDR1 is KGHSH and CDR2 LQKENI. Trimming cost V 2 bases and J 4 bases; bases outside gene matches: 6. This CDR3 has 15 amino acids.

The V and J genes are TRBV18 and TRBJ1-5; D may be TRBD1 (6 bases). V shed 3 bases and J shed 5 bases, with 11 bases lying between them. From germline, CDR1 is KGHSH and CDR2 LQKENI. The CDR3 spans 14 residues. For the CDR3, the DNA is TGTGCCAGCTCACCCACAGGGATGCATCAGCCCCAGCATTTT. Translation gives CASSPTGMHQPQHF.

This clone was recorded once. CDR3 amino acids: CATLPGQGIGNYGYTF. The CDR3 coding sequence is TGTGCCACCCTTCCGGGACAGGGGATTGGTAACTATGGCTACACCTTC. This rearrangement joins TRBV2 to TRBJ1-2, with 10 positions matching TRBD1. The germline V gene encodes CDR1 SNHLY and CDR2 FYNNEI. J was trimmed by 1 base and V by 10 bases; bases with no gene match: 12. The CDR3 has 16 amino acids.

The chain joins TRBV19 to TRBJ2-3; D ambiguous. CDR1 and CDR2 from the germline V gene are LNHDA and SQIVND (reference sequence). This CDR3 spans 13 amino acids. Trimming took 5 bases from V and 4 from J, leaving 10 bases between them. CDR3: CASSGRHSDTQYF. CDR3 in DNA: TGTGCCAGTAGTGGAAGACACTCAGATACGCAGTATTTT.

CDR3 sequence reads: CASSLDTFGTGGEKLFF. In DNA, the CDR3 is TGTGCCAGCAGCTTAGATACGTTCGGGACAGGGGGCGAAAAACTGTTTTTT. The gene calls are TRBV11-2 and TRBJ1-4; the match to TRBD1 covers 12 bases. The length of the CDR3 is 17 residues. The J segment lost 8 bases and the V segment lost 0 bases, leaving 7 bases of the junction unmatched. Germline values: CDR1 SGHAT, CDR2 FQNNGV.

The genes are TRBV19 and TRBJ2-3; tentatively, D is TRBD1 (5 bases). The V end lost 3 bases, the J end lost 4 bases, and 14 bases lay between the germline ends. The CDR3 has 15 residues. Germline assignment: CDR1 LNHDA and CDR2 SQIVND (reference sequence). CDR3 sequence reads: CASSISTRDPDTQYF. CDR3 bases: TGTGCCAGTAGTATTTCCACCAGGGATCCAGATACGCAGTATTTT.

This chain links TRBV9 with TRBJ2-7, with a weak D call TRBD1 (5 bases). Germline CDR1 and CDR2: SGDLS and YYNGEE. Deletions cut 4 bases from V and 0 bases from J, with 14 bases between. The CDR3 spans 15 residues. For the CDR3, the DNA is TGTGCCAGCAGCCCTCGACAGAGTAGCTCCTACGAGCAGTACTTC. It is translated as CASSPRQSSSYEQYF.

This clone was found a few times. The chain links TRBV5-3 to TRBJ2-7, with D possibly TRBD1 on 5 matching bases. TRBV5-3 is placed among ORFs of uncertain function. The CDR3 is 14 residues long. The germline V and J ends were trimmed by 1 base and 7 bases, with 15 bases remaining between them. CDR3 amino acids: CARSLNRLVREQYF. In DNA, the CDR3 is TGTGCCAGAAGCTTGAACAGGTTAGTGAGGGAGCAGTACTTC.

With respect to this clone: Because the CDR3 is missing its conserved closing phenylalanine or tryptophan, this is likely a read error. The limits of the CDR3 on the DNA are not certain, so only TCRdb's listed CDR3 is given. This chain links TRBV5-7 with TRBJ1-4. TRBV5-7 falls under the ORF class, with uncertain function. Including both end residues, the CDR3 is 9 amino acids long. CDR3: CASSLGREE.

The gene calls are TRBV4-2 and TRBJ2-7; 12 bases are shared with TRBD2. Germline V gene data show CDR1 as LGHNA and CDR2 as YNFKEQ. The ends lost 4 bases at V and 7 bases at J; junction bases unmatched: 14. The CDR3 is made up of 17 amino acids. The CDR3 DNA reads as TGTGCCAGCAGCCGAATAACGGCTAGCGGGAGGGGAGAGGAGCAGTACTTC. It specifies CASSRITASGRGEEQYF.